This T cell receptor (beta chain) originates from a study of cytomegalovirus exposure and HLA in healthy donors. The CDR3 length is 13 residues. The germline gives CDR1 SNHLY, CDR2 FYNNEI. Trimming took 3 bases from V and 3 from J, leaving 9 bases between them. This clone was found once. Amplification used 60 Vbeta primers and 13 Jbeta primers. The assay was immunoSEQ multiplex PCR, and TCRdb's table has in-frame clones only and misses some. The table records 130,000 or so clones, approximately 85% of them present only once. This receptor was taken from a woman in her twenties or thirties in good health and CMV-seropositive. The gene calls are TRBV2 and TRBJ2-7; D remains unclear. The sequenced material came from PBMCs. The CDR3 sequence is CASSDGLIYEQYF. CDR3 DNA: TGTGCCAGCAGTGATGGGCTGATCTACGAGCAGTACTTC.